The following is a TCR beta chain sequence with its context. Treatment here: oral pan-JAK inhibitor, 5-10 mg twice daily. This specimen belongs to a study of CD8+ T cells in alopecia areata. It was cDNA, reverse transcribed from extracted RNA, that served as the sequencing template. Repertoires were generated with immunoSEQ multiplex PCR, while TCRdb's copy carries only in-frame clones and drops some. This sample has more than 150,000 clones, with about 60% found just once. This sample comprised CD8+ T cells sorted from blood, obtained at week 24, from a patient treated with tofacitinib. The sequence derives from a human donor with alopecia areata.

CDR3 coding DNA: TGTGCCAGCAGTTACGCGTCTGAGAACTCCTACGAGCAGTACTTC. This encodes CASSYASENSYEQYF. The gene calls are TRBV6-6 and TRBJ2-7; no firm D call. Trimming removed 2 bases from V and 0 bases from J, with 11 bases in between. Germline V gives CDR1 MNHNY, CDR2 SVGAGI (reference sequence). The CDR3 runs 15 residues.